These T cell receptor beta chains were read from a single sample in a study of cytomegalovirus exposure and HLA in healthy donors. TCRdb keeps only in-frame clones here, not all; method: immunoSEQ multiplex PCR. The repertoire holds 160,000 or so clones, with around 79% as singletons. Sample: PBMCs. Receptors were obtained from a middle-aged man in good health and CMV-seronegative. Each CDR3 is given with its conserved first and last residue. A D gene is named only where the DNA matches it firmly. Rows may omit the clone size; those that give it use once, few, many or a size class.

V	size	D	J	CDR3	DNA
TRBV4-3	NA	TRBD1	TRBJ2-5	CASSQDLLGQGQETQYF	TGCGCCAGCAGCCAAGATCTTCTCGGACAGGGACAAGAGACCCAGTACTTC
TRBV4-2	NA	NA	TRBJ2-7	CASSQEEGSYEQYF	TGTGCCAGCAGCCAAGAAGAGGGATCCTACGAGCAGTACTTC
TRBV10-3	NA	NA	TRBJ2-7	CAITRTIGYEQYF	TGTGCCATCACCCGGACTATTGGCTACGAGCAGTACTTC
TRBV19	NA	TRBD2	TRBJ2-1	CASSGLSSGHEQFF	TGTGCCAGTAGTGGGCTGTCTAGCGGCCATGAGCAGTTCTTC
TRBV5-1	NA	NA	TRBJ2-1	CASSQTLNEQFF	TGCGCCAGCAGCCAAACTTTAAATGAGCAGTTCTTC
TRBV2	NA	NA	TRBJ1-6	CASRGNSPLHF	TGTGCCAGCCGCGGGAATTCACCCCTCCACTTT
TRBV28	NA	NA	TRBJ2-7	CASSNMGLSYEQYF	TGTGCCAGCAGTAATATGGGACTTTCCTACGAGCAGTACTTC
TRBV4-1	few	NA	TRBJ2-1	CASSQVWGGVSEQFF	TGCGCCAGCAGCCAAGTCTGGGGCGGAGTGAGTGAGCAGTTCTTC
TRBV7-8	NA	NA	TRBJ2-5	CASSPLEADQETQYF	TGTGCCAGCAGCCCCCTTGAGGCAGACCAAGAGACCCAGTACTTC
TRBV19	NA	NA	TRBJ2-7	CASSLSGASYEQYF	TGTGCCAGTAGTTTGTCAGGTGCTTCCTACGAGCAGTACTTC
TRBV2	NA	NA	TRBJ2-1	CASSTDLNEQFF	TGTGCCAGCAGTACTGACTTGAATGAGCAGTTCTTC
TRBV27	NA	NA	TRBJ2-1	CASRRVLAQYNEQFF	TGTGCCAGCAGGAGGGTTCTAGCGCAGTACAATGAGCAGTTCTTC
TRBV5-4	NA	TRBD2	TRBJ2-4	CASSSPGRTRENSQYF	TGTGCCAGCAGCTCACCGGGGCGGACTAGAGAAAACAGTCAGTACTTC
TRBV6-6	NA	TRBD1	TRBJ2-7	CASSYRGQGWEQYF	TGTGCCAGCAGTTATAGGGGGCAGGGTTGGGAGCAGTACTTC
TRBV7-9	NA	NA	TRBJ2-5	CSSSFLQQETQYF	TGTTCCAGCAGCTTTCTGCAGCAAGAGACCCAGTACTTC
TRBV29-1	NA	NA	TRBJ2-1	CSAETIGNEQFF	TGCAGCGCTGAGACTATCGGCAATGAGCAGTTCTTC
TRBV2	NA	NA	TRBJ2-1	CASRSGSYNEQFF	TGTGCCAGCAGATCAGGCTCCTACAATGAGCAGTTCTTC
TRBV5-1	NA	NA	TRBJ1-5	CASSLEHGRFRSGPQHF	TGCGCCAGCAGCTTGGAACATGGCAGGTTTCGGTCTGGGCCCCAGCATTTT
TRBV11-3	NA	TRBD1	TRBJ2-7	CASSFGQGLEQYF	TGTGCCAGCAGCTTCGGACAGGGGCTCGAGCAGTACTTC
TRBV13	NA	TRBD1	TRBJ2-2	CASSFGHRGPHTGELFF	TGTGCCAGCAGCTTTGGTCACAGGGGTCCGCACACCGGGGAGCTGTTTTTT
TRBV7-9	few	NA	TRBJ2-3	CASSLVSGDTQYF	TGTGCCAGCAGCTTAGTTTCCGGAGATACGCAGTATTTT
TRBV4-2	NA	TRBD2	TRBJ2-1	CASSQAVIAGTRSSYNEQFF	TGTGCCAGCAGCCAAGCGGTGATAGCGGGAACAAGAAGCTCCTACAATGAGCAGTTCTTC
TRBV4-3	once	NA	TRBJ2-7	CASSQATHGGYEQYF	TGCGCCAGCAGCCAGGCAACCCACGGGGGCTACGAGCAGTACTTC
TRBV21-1	once	NA	TRBJ1-5	CASSLPERQAPFCEPQHF	TGTGCCAGCAGCCTACCCGAGAGACAGGCCCCCTTTTGCGAGCCCCAGCATTTT
TRBV7-2	NA	NA	TRBJ2-7	CASSSRVSASYEQYF	TGTGCCAGCAGCTCCCGGGTATCGGCCTCCTACGAGCAGTACTTC
TRBV4-1	NA	TRBD1	TRBJ2-7	CASSQVAGGGSYEQYF	TGCGCCAGCAGCCAAGTGGCAGGGGGTGGCTCCTACGAGCAGTACTTC
TRBV4-2	NA	TRBD2	TRBJ2-3	CASSQGRLTSGGNTQYF	TGTGCCAGCAGCCAAGGCCGCCTCACTAGCGGTGGAAATACGCAGTATTTT
TRBV11-3	few	NA	TRBJ2-7	CASSPGRSSYEQYF	TGTGCCAGCAGCCCAGGGCGGAGCTCCTACGAGCAGTACTTC
TRBV6-5	few	TRBD1	TRBJ2-2	CASSINRGNGELFF	TGTGCCAGCAGCATAAACAGGGGTAACGGGGAGCTGTTTTTT
TRBV7-2	NA	NA	TRBJ2-7	CASSQGLRGEQYF	TGTGCCAGCAGCCAAGGACTACGGGGGGAGCAGTACTTC
TRBV28	NA	NA	TRBJ2-2	CASSDGRGRELFF	TGTGCCAGCAGTGATGGTAGAGGGCGGGAGCTGTTTTTT
TRBV11-2	NA	TRBD2	TRBJ2-7	CASSSAGGDYEQYF	TGTGCCAGCAGCTCAGCGGGAGGCGACTACGAGCAGTACTTC
TRBV18	NA	NA	TRBJ1-4	CASSQRDGNEKLFF	TGTGCCAGCTCTCAGCGGGACGGGAATGAAAAACTGTTTTTT
TRBV18	NA	NA	TRBJ2-5	CASSPTGSETQYF	TGTGCCAGCTCACCAACGGGGTCAGAGACCCAGTACTTC
TRBV28	NA	NA	TRBJ1-5	CASSFSLPQHF	TGTGCCAGCAGTTTTTCCTTACCCCAGCATTTT
TRBV2	NA	TRBD2	TRBJ2-5	CASSEPPSGRGETQYF	TGTGCCAGCAGTGAACCGCCTAGCGGGAGGGGAGAGACCCAGTACTTC
TRBV9	NA	TRBD1	TRBJ1-5	CASSVDRGDQPQHF	TGTGCCAGCAGCGTGGACAGGGGCGATCAGCCCCAGCATTTT
TRBV2	NA	TRBD2	TRBJ2-3	CASSVDFSGRVGDTQYF	TGTGCCAGCAGCGTAGATTTTAGCGGGAGAGTTGGAGATACGCAGTATTTT
TRBV6-5	NA	NA	TRBJ2-7	CASRPLAEVSYEQYF	TGTGCCAGCAGGCCCTTAGCGGAAGTTAGCTACGAGCAGTACTTC
TRBV12-1	NA	NA	TRBJ2-3	CASSFFGRARISTDTQYF	TGTGCCAGCAGCTTCTTCGGGAGGGCTCGCATTTCCACAGATACGCAGTATTTT
TRBV28	NA	NA	TRBJ1-1	CASSLRGTGRNTEAFF	TGTGCCAGCAGTTTACGGGGGACCGGGAGGAACACTGAAGCTTTCTTT
TRBV10-3	NA	TRBD2	TRBJ2-5	CAASGTSGQETQYF	TGTGCCGCCTCCGGGACTAGCGGACAAGAGACCCAGTACTTC
TRBV10-3	NA	TRBD1	TRBJ1-1	CAITPSRTGTNEAFF	TGTGCCATCACCCCCAGTAGGACAGGGACCAATGAAGCTTTCTTT
TRBV6-6	few	NA	TRBJ2-1	CASSYRLADEQFF	TGTGCCAGCAGTTACCGGCTAGCTGATGAGCAGTTCTTC
TRBV18	NA	NA	TRBJ2-7	CASSHRDASYEQYF	TGTGCCAGCTCACACAGGGATGCCTCCTACGAGCAGTACTTC
TRBV18	NA	NA	TRBJ2-3	CASSPQGQSTDTQYF	TGTGCCAGCTCACCACAGGGACAATCCACAGATACGCAGTATTTT
TRBV29-1	NA	NA	TRBJ2-2	CSVGWGDGELFF	TGCAGCGTGGGGTGGGGGGACGGGGAGCTGTTTTTT
TRBV6-6	NA	NA	TRBJ2-3	CASSYRRDLRTDTQYF	TGTGCCAGCAGTTACAGGCGGGACTTGCGCACAGATACGCAGTATTTT
TRBV5-6	once	TRBD2	TRBJ2-7	CASSFSGSSYEQYF	TGTGCCAGCAGCTTTAGCGGGAGTTCCTACGAGCAGTACTTC
TRBV25-1	once	NA	TRBJ2-2	CASSEAKGGGPGELFF	TGTGCCAGCAGTGAAGCAAAGGGGGGGGGACCCGGGGAGCTGTTTTTT
TRBV29-1	NA	NA	TRBJ2-4	CSVRDSSLQYF	TGCAGCGTTAGGGACTCATCTCTTCAGTACTTC
TRBV5-4	NA	TRBD2	TRBJ2-1	CASSLGASGRSSYNEQFF	TGTGCCAGCAGCTTGGGGGCTAGCGGGAGGAGCTCCTACAATGAGCAGTTCTTC
TRBV5-1	NA	TRBD1	TRBJ1-4	CASRTGPNEKLFF	TGCGCCAGTCGGACAGGGCCTAATGAAAAACTGTTTTTT
TRBV19	once	NA	TRBJ1-1	CASTLTDETEAFF	TGTGCCAGTACCTTGACAGATGAGACTGAAGCTTTCTTT